This entry is about one T cell receptor beta chain. The data are from a study of T-cell memory formation after mild COVID-19. MiXCR was run by TCRdb on the 5' RACE reads, yielding one entry per CDR3 protein. The data contain about 320,000 distinct CDR3 sequences, roughly an eighth of them seen just once; the ten biggest clones take up about 21%. This CDR3 has 15 residues. V shed 5 bases and J 3 bases; nucleotides not matched to a gene: 4. Germline CDR1 reads SGHTA; CDR2 reads FQGNSA. The chain employs TRBV7-2 and TRBJ2-1; 10 bases match TRBD1. The sequence was collected from a man aged 18 to 29 who had mild COVID-19 (a few samples of this study predate the infection). Cell type and time point are not known. The specimen was PBMCs or a T cell subset sorted from them (not recorded which). The CDR3 nucleotides are TGTGCCAGCAGCAGGGACAGGGGCCGCTACAATGAGCAGTTCTTC. Protein: CASSRDRGRYNEQFF.